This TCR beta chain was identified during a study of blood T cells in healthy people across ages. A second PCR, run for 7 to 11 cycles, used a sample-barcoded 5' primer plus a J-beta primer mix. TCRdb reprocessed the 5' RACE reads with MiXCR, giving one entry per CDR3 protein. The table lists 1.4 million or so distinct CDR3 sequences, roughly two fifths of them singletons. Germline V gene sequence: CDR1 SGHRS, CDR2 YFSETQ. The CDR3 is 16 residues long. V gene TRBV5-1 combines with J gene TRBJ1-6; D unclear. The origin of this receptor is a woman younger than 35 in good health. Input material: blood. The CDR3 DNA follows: TGCTCCCGCAGCTCTGGTCGGCCAAACCCGGATTCACCCCTCCACTTT. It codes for CSRSSGRPNPDSPLHF.